The 2 T cell receptor beta chains reported below all come from one sample, sequenced in a study of blood T cell repertoires in COVID-19. TCRdb keeps only in-frame clones here, not all; method: immunoSEQ multiplex PCR. Among just over 250,000 clones listed, about 88% were seen once. The sample consisted of peripheral blood. Receptor source: a man in his sixties who had recovered from COVID-19.

The chain joins TRBV19 to TRBJ2-1; 8 positions agree with TRBD2. Trimming removed 3 bases from V and 1 base from J; junction bases left unmatched: 8. Germline CDR1 is LNHDA and CDR2 is SQIVND (reference sequence). The CDR3 runs to 17 residues. The CDR3 loop is CASSITAGGLSYNEQFF. The CDR3 DNA reads TGTGCCAGTAGTATTACGGCGGGGGGCCTGTCCTACAATGAGCAGTTCTTC. Filled out from reference TRBV19 and TRBJ2-1, the complete variable domain reads DGGITQSPKYLFRKEGQNVTLSCEQNLNHDAMYWYRQDPGQGLRLIYYSQIVNDFQKGDIAEGYSVSREKKESFPLTVTSAQKNPTAFYLCASSITAGGLSYNEQFFGPGTRLTVL.

In its sample, this clone was seen many times. The V call is TRBV6-1, the J call TRBJ2-7; D ambiguous. This CDR3 is 12 amino acids long. V was trimmed by 1 base and J by 3 bases, leaving 4 bases between them. Germline CDR1 is MNHNS and CDR2 is SASEGT. In nucleotides, the CDR3 is TGTGCCAGCAGTGAAGGCGGCTACGAGCAGTACTTC. As protein: CASSEGGYEQYF.